This entry concerns a single T cell receptor beta chain. These data originate in a study of blood T cell repertoires in COVID-19. About the study: The study drew acute and convalescent COVID-19 samples from the United States, Italy and Spain. T cells, B-cell-depleted T cells, or PBMCs provided the cDNA or gDNA that served as material.

Germline lookup yields CDR1 SGHTA and CDR2 FQGNSA. V lost 3 bases, J lost 0 bases, and 9 bases stayed unmatched. The CDR3 loop spans 18 amino acids. Original processing methods: By means of reference gene primer amplification, nucleated cell counts were estimated. Method: immunoSEQ multiplex PCR; TCRdb's copy keeps in-frame clones and lacks some. The V and J calls and clone size are taken from that table; D and trimming were inferred from the DNA. The sample gives approximately 80,000 clones, approximately 80% of which show up once; about 2% is in the top ten. V gene TRBV7-2 combines with J gene TRBJ2-2, with 8 bases fitting TRBD2. This receptor was taken from a woman in her 70s with acute or convalescent COVID-19. The sequenced sample was peripheral blood. CDR3 coding DNA: TGTGCCAGCAGCTTCCCCGGGGGGGCACCTGCGAACACCGGGGAGCTGTTTTTT. Amino acid sequence: CASSFPGGAPANTGELFF.